Listed below are T cell receptor beta chains from one sample, sequenced in a study of identifying expanded T cells in peripheral blood. Here immunoSEQ multiplex PCR was the method, and the copy in TCRdb shows in-frame clones only, minus some. This table holds 95,000 to 100,000 clones, approximately 90% found once. The material sequenced was blood. These receptors all stem from a person aged 18 to 75 in good health. Each CDR3 is given with its conserved first and last residue. The order of the fields is V gene, J gene, clone size, D gene, CDR3 protein, CDR3 DNA. The D gene is left open where the match is weak. Not all rows give a size; the values are once, few, many and, for expanded clones, a class.

TRBV25-1	TRBJ1-4	NA	NA	CASSDTTGSGEKLFF	TGTGCCAGCAGTGATACGACAGGCTCGGGAGAAAAACTGTTTTTT
TRBV6-5	TRBJ1-1	NA	NA	CASSRQRNTEAFF	TGTGCCAGCAGCCGACAGAGGAACACTGAAGCTTTCTTT
TRBV28	TRBJ1-6	NA	NA	CASSFGRRSPLHF	TGTGCCAGCAGTTTCGGACGTCGGTCACCCCTCCACTTT
TRBV5-4	TRBJ2-1	NA	TRBD2	CASRLTYGGAHYNEQFF	TGTGCCAGCAGACTTACCTACGGGGGGGCTCACTACAATGAGCAGTTCTTC
TRBV4-1	TRBJ1-5	NA	NA	CASSSQTGLYQPQHF	TGCGCCAGCAGCTCCCAGACAGGACTCTATCAGCCCCAGCATTTT
TRBV18	TRBJ2-1	few	NA	CASTSGNEQFF	TGTGCCAGCACCAGCGGGAATGAGCAGTTCTTC
TRBV12-5	TRBJ1-5	once	NA	CASAEQGDQPQHF	TGTGCTAGTGCCGAACAGGGAGATCAGCCCCAGCATTTT
TRBV19	TRBJ1-2	once	TRBD1	CASNPGGYGYTF	TGTGCCAGTAATCCAGGGGGGTATGGCTACACCTTC
TRBV6-1	TRBJ1-1	few	NA	CASNRDTEAFF	TGTGCCAGCAATCGGGACACTGAAGCTTTCTTT
TRBV19	TRBJ2-3	NA	TRBD2	CASNAGGPTDTQYF	TGTGCCAGTAACGCGGGGGGGCCTACAGATACGCAGTATTTT
TRBV19	TRBJ2-1	NA	NA	CASSITGFPYNEQFF	TGTGCCAGTAGCATCACAGGGTTTCCCTACAATGAGCAGTTCTTC
TRBV6-6	TRBJ1-5	NA	NA	CASSYWGDSNQPQHF	TGTGCCAGCAGTTACTGGGGGGATAGCAATCAGCCCCAGCATTTT
TRBV20-1	TRBJ1-2	NA	TRBD1	CGGTDGYGYTF	TGCGGAGGGACAGACGGCTATGGCTACACCTTC
TRBV7-2	TRBJ2-3	NA	NA	CASSLAHGIDTQYF	TGTGCCAGCAGCTTAGCGCACGGGATAGATACGCAGTATTTT
TRBV5-6	TRBJ1-2	NA	NA	CASTPGYNYGYTF	TGTGCCAGCACCCCGGGATATAACTATGGCTACACCTTC
TRBV7-2	TRBJ2-5	NA	NA	CASSLGRRSQETQYF	TGTGCCAGCAGCTTGGGGCGGAGATCCCAAGAGACCCAGTACTTC
TRBV5-3	TRBJ2-3	NA	NA	CARSLEGAGWGDTQYF	TGTGCCAGAAGCTTGGAAGGGGCAGGGTGGGGAGATACGCAGTATTTT
TRBV6-1	TRBJ2-7	NA	NA	CASSGVGGHSYEQYF	TGTGCCAGCAGTGGGGTAGGGGGACACTCCTACGAGCAGTACTTC
TRBV28	TRBJ2-5	NA	NA	CASSLVWGVGETQYF	TGTGCCAGCAGTTTGGTGTGGGGGGTTGGGGAGACCCAGTACTTC
TRBV21-1	TRBJ1-4	once	NA	CASSTRRATGRVTNEKLFF	TGTGCCAGCAGCACAAGAAGGGCGACAGGGAGGGTTACTAATGAAAAACTGTTTTTT
TRBV6-1	TRBJ1-2	NA	NA	CASSEAGGGVYGYTF	TGTGCCAGCAGTGAAGCGGGGGGTGGGGTGTATGGCTACACCTTC
TRBV7-2	TRBJ2-3	NA	TRBD2	CASSFASGGAGDTQYF	TGTGCCAGCAGCTTCGCTAGCGGGGGGGCCGGGGATACGCAGTATTTT
TRBV4-1	TRBJ2-1	NA	NA	CASSQAYSSGLAYYNEQFF	TGCGCCAGCAGCCAAGCCTATAGCTCGGGGCTAGCCTATTACAATGAGCAGTTCTTC
TRBV11-2	TRBJ2-7	NA	NA	CASSLEQGSYEQYF	TGTGCCAGCAGCTTAGAACAGGGCAGTTACGAGCAGTACTTC
TRBV11-3	TRBJ2-3	NA	TRBD1	CASSGKADRPTQYF	TGTGCCAGCAGCGGGAAGGCGGACAGGCCGACGCAGTATTTT
TRBV30	TRBJ1-5	NA	TRBD1	CAWSVGPRQGAKHF	TGTGCCTGGAGTGTAGGACCCCGACAGGGGGCGAAGCATTTT
TRBV5-1	TRBJ2-6	NA	NA	CASSLFGTPVGGANVLTF	TGCGCCAGCAGCTTGTTTGGGACTCCTGTGGGTGGGGCCAACGTCCTGACTTTC
TRBV11-2	TRBJ2-7	NA	TRBD1	CASSLTFQGAFGEQYF	TGTGCCAGCAGCTTAACTTTCCAGGGGGCTTTCGGAGAGCAGTACTTC
TRBV4-3	TRBJ2-2	once	NA	CASSHVLSGAANTGELFF	TGCGCCAGCAGCCATGTCTTATCGGGGGCCGCGAACACCGGGGAGCTGTTTTTT
TRBV5-6	TRBJ1-6	NA	TRBD1	CASSKGQVNSPLHF	TGTGCCAGCAGCAAGGGACAGGTTAATTCACCCCTCCACTTT
TRBV6-6	TRBJ1-1	once	TRBD1	CASRTGGVRNTEAFF	TGTGCCAGCAGGACAGGGGGTGTTCGAAACACTGAAGCTTTCTTT
TRBV4-3	TRBJ1-5	once	TRBD1	CASSQDWTGGNNQPQHF	TGCGCCAGCAGCCAAGATTGGACAGGGGGAAACAATCAGCCCCAGCATTTT
TRBV10-3	TRBJ2-5	NA	NA	CASSLGRETQYF	TGTGCCTCGAGCTTGGGCCGGGAGACCCAGTACTTC
TRBV19	TRBJ1-6	NA	NA	CASSGQGNSPLHF	TGTGCCAGTAGTGGGCAGGGAAATTCACCCCTCCACTTT
TRBV19	TRBJ2-1	NA	TRBD2	CASSIDGPGTSGGHGNEQFF	TGTGCCAGTAGTATAGATGGTCCCGGGACTAGCGGGGGCCATGGTAATGAGCAGTTCTTC
TRBV11-2	TRBJ1-5	NA	TRBD1	CASSQDRGQPQHF	TGTGCCAGCAGCCAGGACAGGGGTCAGCCCCAGCATTTT
TRBV4-1	TRBJ2-7	NA	NA	CASSLVQGELYEQYF	TGCGCCAGCAGCCTAGTCCAGGGAGAACTCTACGAGCAGTACTTC
TRBV6-5	TRBJ1-1	NA	NA	CASSRAGQNTEAFF	TGTGCCAGCAGCCGAGCGGGGCAGAACACTGAAGCTTTCTTT
TRBV9	TRBJ2-1	NA	NA	CASSVSLPSDEQFF	TGTGCCAGCAGCGTTTCGCTTCCCTCGGATGAGCAGTTCTTC
TRBV7-2	TRBJ1-5	NA	NA	CASSSHGGLSNQPQHF	TGTGCCAGCAGCTCTCATGGAGGGCTAAGCAATCAGCCCCAGCATTTT
TRBV5-1	TRBJ2-2	NA	TRBD1	CASSLGQGITGELFF	TGCGCCAGCAGCTTGGGACAGGGTATCACCGGGGAGCTGTTTTTT
TRBV28	TRBJ2-7	NA	NA	CASSEVSYEQYF	TGTGCCAGCAGCGAAGTCTCCTACGAGCAGTACTTC
TRBV4-2	TRBJ2-5	few	TRBD1	CASSQATGQGPEETQYF	TGTGCCAGCAGCCAAGCCACCGGACAGGGGCCCGAAGAGACCCAGTACTTC
TRBV7-8	TRBJ1-3	NA	TRBD1	CASSLDRGRGNTIYF	TGTGCCAGCAGCCTTGACAGGGGGAGAGGAAACACCATATATTTT
TRBV27	TRBJ2-2	NA	NA	CASSPPGGVGGNTGELFF	TGTGCCAGCAGTCCCCCCGGGGGTGTCGGGGGGAACACCGGGGAGCTGTTTTTT
TRBV4-3	TRBJ2-1	NA	NA	CASSPPGAWGYNEQFF	TGCGCCAGCAGCCCTCCGGGGGCCTGGGGCTACAATGAGCAGTTCTTC